This record covers a single TCR beta chain. Data came from immunoSEQ multiplex PCR; TCRdb stores just in-frame clones and leaves some out. The top ten clones hold under 4.5% of a sample with tens of thousands of clones, over 65% of them seen once. This sample is part of a study of blood T cell repertoires in COVID-19. CDR1 is MNHEY and CDR2 is SVGAGI in the germline V gene. The CDR3 contains 15 residues. The V and J ends lost 10 bases and 7 bases, in that order; junction bases with no gene match: 19. The TCR comes from a woman aged 55-69 years with acute or convalescent COVID-19. V usage is TRBV6-5 and J usage is TRBJ2-7; 7 nucleotides align to TRBD1. The specimen sequenced was peripheral blood. The CDR3 nucleotides read TGTGCCACCAAGAGACAGGGAACCACCGGGCAGGAGCAGTACTTC. Amino acids: CATKRQGTTGQEQYF.